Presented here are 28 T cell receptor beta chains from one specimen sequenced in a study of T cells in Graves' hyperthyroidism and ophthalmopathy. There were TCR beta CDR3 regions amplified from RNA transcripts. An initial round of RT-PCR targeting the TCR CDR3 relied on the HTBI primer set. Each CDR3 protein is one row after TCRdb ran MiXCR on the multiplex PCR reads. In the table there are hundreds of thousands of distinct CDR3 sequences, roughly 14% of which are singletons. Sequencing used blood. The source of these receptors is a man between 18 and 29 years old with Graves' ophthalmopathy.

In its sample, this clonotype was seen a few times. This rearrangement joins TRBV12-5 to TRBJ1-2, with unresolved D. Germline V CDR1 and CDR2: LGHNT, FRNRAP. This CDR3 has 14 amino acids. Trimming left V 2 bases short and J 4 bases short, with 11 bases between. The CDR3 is CASGLYLSPYGYTF. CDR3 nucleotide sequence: TGTGCTAGTGGTTTGTATCTGAGCCCCTATGGCTACACCTTC.

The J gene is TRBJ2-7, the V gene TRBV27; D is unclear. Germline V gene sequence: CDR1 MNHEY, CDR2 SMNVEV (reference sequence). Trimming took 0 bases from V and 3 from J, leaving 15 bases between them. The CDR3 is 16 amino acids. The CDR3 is CASSLSSASAVYEQYF. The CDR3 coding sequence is TGTGCCAGCAGTTTATCCTCGGCCTCGGCGGTCTACGAGCAGTACTTC.

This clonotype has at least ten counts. CDR3 protein: CASSPFWDSPLHF. DNA of the CDR3: TGTGCCAGCAGCCCGTTCTGGGATTCACCCCTCCACTTT. The V gene is TRBV3-1, the J gene TRBJ1-6; D gene ambiguous. V was trimmed by 4 bases and J by 8 bases, leaving 9 bases between them. CDR1 and CDR2 from the germline V gene are LGHDT and YNNKEL (reference sequence). The CDR3 length is 13 residues.

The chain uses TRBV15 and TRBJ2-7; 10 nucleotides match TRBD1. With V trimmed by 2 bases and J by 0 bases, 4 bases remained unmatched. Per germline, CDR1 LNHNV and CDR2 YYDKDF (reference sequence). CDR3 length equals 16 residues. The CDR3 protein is CATSRMTGGLSYEQYF. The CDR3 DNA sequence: TGTGCCACCAGCAGAATGACAGGGGGCCTCTCCTACGAGCAGTACTTC.

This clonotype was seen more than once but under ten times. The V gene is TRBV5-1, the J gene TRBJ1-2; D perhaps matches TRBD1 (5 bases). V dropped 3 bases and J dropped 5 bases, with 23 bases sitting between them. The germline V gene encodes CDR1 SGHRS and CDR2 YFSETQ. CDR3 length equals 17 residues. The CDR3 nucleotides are TGCGCCAGCAGCTCAGGGTTGGTGGCGGCCTCGACTTATGGCTACACCTTC. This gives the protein CASSSGLVAASTYGYTF.

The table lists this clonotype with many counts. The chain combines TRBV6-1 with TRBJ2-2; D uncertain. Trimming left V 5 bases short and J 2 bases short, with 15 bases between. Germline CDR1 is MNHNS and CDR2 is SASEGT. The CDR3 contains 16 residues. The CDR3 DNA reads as TGTGCCAGCAGTTACAGTCATCCAGTAAACACCGGGGAGCTGTTTTTT. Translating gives CASSYSHPVNTGELFF.

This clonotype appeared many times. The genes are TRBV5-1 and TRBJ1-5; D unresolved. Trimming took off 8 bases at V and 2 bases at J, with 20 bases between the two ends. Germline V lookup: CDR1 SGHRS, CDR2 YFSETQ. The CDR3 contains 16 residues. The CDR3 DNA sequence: TGCGCCAGGTACCCGGACGGTGAAGGTTGCAATCAGCCCCAGCATTTT. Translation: CARYPDGEGCNQPQHF.

DNA of the CDR3: TGTGCCAGCAGTTACTCGTTCACCAACTCCTACGAGCAGTACTTC. It encodes CASSYSFTNSYEQYF. The chain joins TRBV6-5 to TRBJ2-7, with D unclear. The germline V and J ends were trimmed by 0 bases and 0 bases, with 9 bases remaining between them. This CDR3 region has 15 residues. Germline V lookup: CDR1 MNHEY, CDR2 SVGAGI.

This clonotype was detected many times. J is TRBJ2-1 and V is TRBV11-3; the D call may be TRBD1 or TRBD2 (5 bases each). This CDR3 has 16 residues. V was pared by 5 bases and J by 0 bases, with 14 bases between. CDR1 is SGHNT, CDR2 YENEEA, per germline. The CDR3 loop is CASSPRDQSSYNEQFF. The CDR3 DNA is TGTGCCAGCAGCCCACGGGACCAAAGCTCCTACAATGAGCAGTTCTTC.

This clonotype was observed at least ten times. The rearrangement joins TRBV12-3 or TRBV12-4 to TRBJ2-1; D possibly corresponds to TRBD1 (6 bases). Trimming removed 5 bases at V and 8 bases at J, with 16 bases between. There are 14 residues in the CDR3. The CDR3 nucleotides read TGTGCCAGCAGTGGACAGTTCAGGGGCGATGAGCAGTTCTTC. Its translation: CASSGQFRGDEQFF.

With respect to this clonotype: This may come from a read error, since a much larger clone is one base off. As DNA, the CDR3 is TGTGCCGGCAGTTTAGGGCTCTATAGCAATCAGCCCCAGCATTTT. This codes for CAGSLGLYSNQPQHF. The chain employs TRBV27 and TRBJ1-5; D is ambiguous. Germline-derived CDR1 and CDR2 are MNHEY and SMNVEV (reference sequence). The CDR3 has 15 residues.

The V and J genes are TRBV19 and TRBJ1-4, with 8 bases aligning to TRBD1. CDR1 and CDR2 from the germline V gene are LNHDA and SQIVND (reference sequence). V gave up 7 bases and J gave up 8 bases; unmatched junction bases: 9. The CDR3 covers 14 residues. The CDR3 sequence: CASIPGDRPEKLFF. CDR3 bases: TGTGCCAGTATCCCCGGGGACAGGCCAGAAAAACTGTTTTTT.

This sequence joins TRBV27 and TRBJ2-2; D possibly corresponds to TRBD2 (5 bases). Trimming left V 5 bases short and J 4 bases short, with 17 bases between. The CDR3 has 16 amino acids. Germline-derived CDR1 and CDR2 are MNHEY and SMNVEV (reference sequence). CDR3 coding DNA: TGTGCCAGCAGTCCCACGCGTGGGAGTCTCACCGGGGAGCTGTTTTTT. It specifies CASSPTRGSLTGELFF.

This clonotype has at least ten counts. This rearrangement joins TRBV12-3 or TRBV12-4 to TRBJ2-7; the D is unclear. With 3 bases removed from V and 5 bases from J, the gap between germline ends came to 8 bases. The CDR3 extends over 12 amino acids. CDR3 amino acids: CASSFQPDEQYF. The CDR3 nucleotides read TGTGCCAGCAGTTTCCAGCCGGACGAGCAGTACTTC.

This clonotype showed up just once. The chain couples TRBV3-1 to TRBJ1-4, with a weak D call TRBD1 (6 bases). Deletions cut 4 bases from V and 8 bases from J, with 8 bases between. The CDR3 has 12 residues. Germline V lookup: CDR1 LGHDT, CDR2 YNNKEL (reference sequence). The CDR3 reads CASSRGGEKLFF. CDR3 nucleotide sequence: TGTGCCAGCAGCCGGGGGGGCGAAAAACTGTTTTTT.

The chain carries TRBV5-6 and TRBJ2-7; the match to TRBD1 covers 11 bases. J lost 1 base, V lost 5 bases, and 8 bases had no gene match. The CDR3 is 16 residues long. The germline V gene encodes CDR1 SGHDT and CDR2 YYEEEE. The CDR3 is CASREGTGGISYEQYF. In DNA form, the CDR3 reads TGTGCCAGCAGAGAAGGGACAGGGGGGATTTCCTACGAGCAGTACTTC.

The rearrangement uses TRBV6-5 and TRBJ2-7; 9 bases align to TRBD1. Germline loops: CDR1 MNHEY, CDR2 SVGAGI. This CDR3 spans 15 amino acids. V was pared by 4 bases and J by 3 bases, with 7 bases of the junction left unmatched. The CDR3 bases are TGTGCCAGCAGTTCGCCGGGACAGGGAGTCTACGAGCAGTACTTC. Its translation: CASSSPGQGVYEQYF.

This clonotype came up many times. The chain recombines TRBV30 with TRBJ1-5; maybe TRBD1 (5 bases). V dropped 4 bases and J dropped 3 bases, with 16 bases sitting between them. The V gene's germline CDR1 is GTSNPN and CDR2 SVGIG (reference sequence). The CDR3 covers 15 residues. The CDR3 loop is CAWTHPQGTNQPQHF. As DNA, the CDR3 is TGTGCCTGGACCCACCCTCAGGGAACCAATCAGCCCCAGCATTTT. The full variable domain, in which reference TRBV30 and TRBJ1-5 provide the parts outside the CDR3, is SQTIHQWPATLVQPVGSPLSLECTVEGTSNPNLYWYRQAAGRGLQLLFYSVGIGQISSEVPQNLSASRPQDRQFILSSKKLLLSDSGFYLCAWTHPQGTNQPQHFGDGTRLSIL.

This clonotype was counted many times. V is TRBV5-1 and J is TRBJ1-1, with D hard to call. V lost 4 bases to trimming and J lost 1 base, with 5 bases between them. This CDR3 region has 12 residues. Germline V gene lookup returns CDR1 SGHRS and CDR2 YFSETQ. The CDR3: CASSEWNTEAFF. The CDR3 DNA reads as TGCGCCAGCAGCGAGTGGAACACTGAAGCTTTCTTT. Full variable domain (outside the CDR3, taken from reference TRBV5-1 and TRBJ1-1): KAGVTQTPRYLIKTRGQQVTLSCSPISGHRSVSWYQQTPGQGLQFLFEYFSETQRNKGNFPGRFSGRQFSNSRSEMNVSTLELGDSALYLCASSEWNTEAFFGQGTRLTVV.

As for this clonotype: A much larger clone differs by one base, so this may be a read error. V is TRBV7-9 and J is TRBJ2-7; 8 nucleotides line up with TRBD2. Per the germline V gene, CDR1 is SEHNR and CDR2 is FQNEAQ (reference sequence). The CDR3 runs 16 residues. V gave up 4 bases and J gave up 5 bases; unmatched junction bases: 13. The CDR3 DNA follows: TGTGCCAGCAGCTCCTTCCGGGCTCAAGCGGGAGACGAGCAGTACTTC. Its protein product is CASSSFRAQAGDEQYF.

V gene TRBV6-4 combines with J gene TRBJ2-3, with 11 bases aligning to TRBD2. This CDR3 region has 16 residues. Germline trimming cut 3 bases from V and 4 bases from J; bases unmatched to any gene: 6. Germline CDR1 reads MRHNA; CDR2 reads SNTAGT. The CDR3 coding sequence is TGTGCCAGCAGTGAGAGACTAGCGGGATTTTCAGATACGCAGTATTTT. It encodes CASSERLAGFSDTQYF.

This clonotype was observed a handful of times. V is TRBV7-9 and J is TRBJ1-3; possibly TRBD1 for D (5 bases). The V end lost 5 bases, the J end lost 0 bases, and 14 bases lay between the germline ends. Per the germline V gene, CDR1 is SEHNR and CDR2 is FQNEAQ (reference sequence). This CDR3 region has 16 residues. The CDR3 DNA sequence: TGTGCCAGCAGCCCTCAGGACACGAGCTCTGGAAACACCATATATTTT. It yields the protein CASSPQDTSSGNTIYF.

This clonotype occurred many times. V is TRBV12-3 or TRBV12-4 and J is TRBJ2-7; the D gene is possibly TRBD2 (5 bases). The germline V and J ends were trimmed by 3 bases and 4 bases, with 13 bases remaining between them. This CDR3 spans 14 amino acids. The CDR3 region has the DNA TGTGCCAGCAGTTTCGGGGTGGAGTATTACGAGCAGTACTTC. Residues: CASSFGVEYYEQYF.

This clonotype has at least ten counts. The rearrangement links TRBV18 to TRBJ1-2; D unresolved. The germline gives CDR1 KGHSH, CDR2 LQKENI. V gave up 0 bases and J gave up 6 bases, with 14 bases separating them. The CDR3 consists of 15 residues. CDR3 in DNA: TGTGCCAGCTCACCACCGGTCAGATTCTCTGATGGCTACACCTTC. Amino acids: CASSPPVRFSDGYTF.

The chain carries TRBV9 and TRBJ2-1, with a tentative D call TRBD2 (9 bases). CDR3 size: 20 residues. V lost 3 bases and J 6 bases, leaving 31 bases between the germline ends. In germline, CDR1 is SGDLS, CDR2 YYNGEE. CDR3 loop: CASSAAGGLKAGGPGNEQFF. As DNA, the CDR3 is TGTGCCAGCAGCGCCGCAGGGGGCTTAAAGGCGGGGGGGCCGGGCAATGAGCAGTTCTTC.

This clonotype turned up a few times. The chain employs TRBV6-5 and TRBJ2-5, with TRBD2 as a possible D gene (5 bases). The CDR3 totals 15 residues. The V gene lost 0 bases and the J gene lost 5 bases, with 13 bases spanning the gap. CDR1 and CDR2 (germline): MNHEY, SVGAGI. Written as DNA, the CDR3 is TGTGCCAGCAGTTACTCGTTCGAGGGCTGGGAGACCCAGTACTTC. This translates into CASSYSFEGWETQYF.

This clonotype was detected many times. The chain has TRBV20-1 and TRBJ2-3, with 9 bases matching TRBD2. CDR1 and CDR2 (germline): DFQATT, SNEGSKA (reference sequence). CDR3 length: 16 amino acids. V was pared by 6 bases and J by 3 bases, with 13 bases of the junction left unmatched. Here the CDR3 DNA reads TGCAGTGCCCGAACCCCTAGCGGGATTTTGACAGATACGCAGTATTTT. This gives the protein CSARTPSGILTDTQYF.

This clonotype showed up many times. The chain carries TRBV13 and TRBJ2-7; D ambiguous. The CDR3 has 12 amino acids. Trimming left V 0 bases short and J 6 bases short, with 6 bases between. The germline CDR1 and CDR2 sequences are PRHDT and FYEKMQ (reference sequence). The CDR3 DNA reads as TGTGCCAGCAGCTTAGGGGGATCCGAGCAGTACTTC. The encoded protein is CASSLGGSEQYF.